This record covers a single TCR beta chain. Its antigen is currently unknown. The record originates from a study of cytotoxic CD8 clonotypes in ibrutinib-treated CLL. Study details: 25 or so partial and 2 complete responses; at median 68 months, around 14 remitted, roughly 12 progressed. Whole-study results and caveats: Clonality grew at ibrutinib response; at progression, it decreased back toward baseline.

The CDR3 has 15 residues. Germline loops: CDR1 LGHNA, CDR2 YNFKEQ. Trimming left V 4 bases short and J 5 bases short, with 15 bases between. The TCR beta libraries used approximately 2 micrograms of genomic DNA that came from cryopreserved PBMCs. T cells were sequenced at a targeted depth of 1 in 200,000 to 1 in 1 million. The assay was immunoSEQ multiplex PCR, and TCRdb's table has in-frame clones only and misses some. The profile covers some 300,000 clones, with about 80% appearing a single time and over 5% taken by the ten largest. This clonotype was sampled from a human donor with chronic lymphocytic leukemia. The sequenced sample was PBMCs, obtained before ibrutinib treatment. V gene TRBV4-2 combines with J gene TRBJ2-1; D perhaps matches TRBD1 (5 bases). The CDR3 DNA follows: TGTGCCAGCAGCCCGCTAGGGCAGGGAAACAATGAGCAGTTCTTC. Amino acid sequence: CASSPLGQGNNEQFF.